This entry features one T cell receptor (beta chain) sequence. Random hexamers were used to reverse transcribe an amount of roughly 0.45 to 1 ug RNA. MiXCR, run by TCRdb on the immunoSEQ multiplex PCR reads, gives a single entry per CDR3 protein. The data contain 90,000 to 150,000 distinct CDR3 sequences, about 90% of them singletons. The data are from a study of CD8 T cells in Susac syndrome. Germline V gives CDR1 SGHRS, CDR2 YFSETQ. The CDR3 consists of 16 residues. Germline trimming cut 4 bases from V and 1 base from J; bases unmatched to any gene: 7. Sequencing used CD4+ T cells from PBMCs. The receptor's source is a human donor in good health. The chain carries TRBV5-1 and TRBJ2-3; 9 nucleotides line up with TRBD2. Here the CDR3 DNA reads TGCGCCAGCAGCGTTTCGACTAGCGGAGGCACAGATACGCAGTATTTT. Translated: CASSVSTSGGTDTQYF. Supplemented by reference TRBV5-1 and TRBJ2-3, the full variable domain reads KAGVTQTPRYLIKTRGQQVTLSCSPISGHRSVSWYQQTPGQGLQFLFEYFSETQRNKGNFPGRFSGRQFSNSRSEMNVSTLELGDSALYLCASSVSTSGGTDTQYFGPGTRLTVL.